This T cell receptor beta chain originates from a study of OX40 agonist ivuxolimab in advanced cancers. Looking at the study overall: At 65% to 90% male, the cohort had a mean age of around 56 years, ranging from about 23 to 80. Findings and caveats of the study: The mean number of expanded clones was higher in CD8+ T cells than in CD4+.

V was trimmed by 6 bases and J by 0 bases, leaving 9 bases between them. CDR1 and CDR2 from the germline V gene are SQVTM and ANQGSEA. This CDR3 comprises 13 residues. TCRdb keeps only in-frame clones here, not all; method: immunoSEQ multiplex PCR. Of tens of thousands of clones in the sample, approximately 83% are singletons; the top ten hold 0.6% to 0.8%. A remark on this clone: Its specificity is not known.

J is TRBJ2-1 and V is TRBV29-1; maybe TRBD1 (5 bases). The source is an adult with an advanced solid tumor such as melanoma, head and neck, liver or kidney cancer. The sequencing here drew on CD4+ or CD8+ T cells sorted from blood, taken in a trial of the OX40 agonist ivuxolimab. In DNA, the CDR3 is TGCAGCGTCCACGGACACTCCTACAATGAGCAGTTCTTC. Translating gives CSVHGHSYNEQFF.